These T cell receptor beta chains were read from a single sample in a study of CD8 T cells in ankylosing spondylitis. Each CDR3 protein gets one entry after TCRdb re-called the 5' RACE reads with MiXCR. This sample yields 200,000 to 300,000 distinct CDR3 sequences, of which approximately 9% are seen a single time; under 7.5% belongs to the top ten. The specimen was blood, either unsorted or a sorted T cell fraction (not recorded which). The receptors were gathered from a male donor with ankylosing spondylitis or in good health (not recorded which). Both conserved end residues are part of each CDR3. The D gene is left open where the match is weak. Expanded clones are given a class, and other clones once, few, many or no size at all.

>few|TRBJ2-1|TRBV4-2|-
CASSRAGGAYNEQFF
TGTGCCAGCAGCCGCGCGGGCGGGGCCTACAATGAGCAGTTCTTC
>many|TRBJ1-5|TRBV5-6|-
CASSLGARSNQPQHF
TGTGCCAGCAGCTTGGGGGCGAGGAGCAATCAGCCCCAGCATTTT
>many|TRBJ1-2|TRBV20-1|-
CSARFGNGYTF
TGCAGTGCTAGATTCGGTAATGGCTACACCTTC
>many|TRBJ2-1|TRBV29-1|-
CSVNRARWNEQFF
TGCAGCGTTAATAGGGCCCGTTGGAATGAGCAGTTCTTC
>many|TRBJ2-3|TRBV4-1|-
CASSQDPQGTDTQYF
TGCGCCAGCAGCCAAGATCCGCAGGGCACAGATACGCAGTATTTT
>-|TRBJ1-2|TRBV30|TRBD1
CAWSSVDRGSYGYTF
TGTGCCTGGAGTTCTGTAGACAGGGGGTCCTATGGCTACACCTTC
>few|TRBJ2-2|TRBV24-1|-
CATSGGNTGELFF
TGTGCCACCAGTGGTGGGAACACCGGGGAGCTGTTTTTT
>many|TRBJ1-1|TRBV12-3/TRBV12-4|-
CASEGYTEAFF
TGTGCCAGCGAGGGGTACACTGAAGCTTTCTTT
>many|TRBJ2-3|TRBV7-2|-
CASSLAGEDRSQYF
TGTGCCAGCAGCTTAGCTGGGGAGGATCGCTCCCAGTATTTT
>many|TRBJ1-2|TRBV20-1|TRBD1
CSAKGQGNGYTF
TGCAGTGCTAAGGGACAGGGGAATGGCTACACCTTC
>many|TRBJ2-3|TRBV4-1|-
CASSQDSATTDTQYF
TGCGCCAGCAGCCAAGATAGCGCAACCACAGATACGCAGTATTTT
>many|TRBJ1-4|TRBV14|TRBD1
CASSQGGQELFF
TGTGCCAGCAGCCAAGGAGGACAGGAACTGTTTTTT
>many|TRBJ2-7|TRBV7-2|-
CASSSNRAGKYEQYF
TGTGCCAGCAGCTCGAACCGGGCGGGAAAATACGAGCAGTACTTC
>many|TRBJ1-6|TRBV5-1|-
CASSSGTVVEPLHF
TGCGCCAGCAGCTCCGGGACGGTCGTAGAACCCCTCCACTTT
>once|TRBJ2-2|TRBV2|-
CASSEQKNTGELFF
TGTGCCAGCAGTGAACAGAAGAACACCGGGGAGCTGTTTTTT
>many|TRBJ2-6|TRBV5-5|-
CASSRGHGSSGANVLTF
TGTGCCAGCAGCAGGGGACACGGGAGCTCTGGGGCCAACGTCCTGACTTTC
>many|TRBJ1-4|TRBV6-1|-
CASSEGALEKLFF
TGTGCCAGCAGTGAGGGGGCGCTTGAAAAACTGTTTTTT
>-|TRBJ2-3|TRBV10-3|TRBD1
CAITEVTGGPDTQYF
TGTGCCATCACCGAGGTGACAGGGGGCCCAGATACGCAGTATTTT
>many|TRBJ2-1|TRBV7-8|-
CASSSQLRGPYNEQFF
TGTGCCAGCAGCTCCCAGCTTAGGGGCCCCTACAATGAGCAGTTCTTC
>many|TRBJ1-5|TRBV7-8|-
CASSPGRITFNQPQHF
TGTGCCAGCAGCCCCGGACGGATAACATTCAATCAGCCCCAGCATTTT
>-|TRBJ2-1|TRBV6-2/TRBV6-3|-
CASSYSKFSGGYNEQFF
TGTGCCAGCAGTTACTCGAAGTTTAGCGGTGGATACAATGAGCAGTTCTTC
>many|TRBJ1-6|TRBV5-1|-
CASKEGNSPLHF
TGCGCCAGCAAGGAGGGAAACTCACCCCTCCACTTT
>-|TRBJ2-6|TRBV6-2/TRBV6-3|-
CASSYRTGTPSRSGANVLTF
TGTGCCAGCAGTTACCGGACCGGGACGCCTAGTCGCTCTGGGGCCAACGTCCTGACTTTC
>many|TRBJ2-1|TRBV5-1|TRBD1
CASSFWGQGPNEQFF
TGCGCCAGCAGCTTTTGGGGACAGGGGCCCAATGAGCAGTTCTTC
>many|TRBJ2-5|TRBV7-2|-
CASSRPGIVETQYF
TGTGCCAGCAGCCGGCCTGGTATTGTGGAGACCCAGTACTTC
>few|TRBJ1-3|TRBV10-1|-
CASSEFLGNTIYF
TGCGCCAGCAGTGAGTTCCTCGGAAACACCATATATTTT
>many|TRBJ2-4|TRBV20-1|-
CSARLKDIQYF
TGCAGTGCTAGGCTTAAGGACATTCAGTACTTC
>-|TRBJ2-7|TRBV20-1|TRBD1
CSATRDRAYEQYF
TGCAGTGCTACCAGAGACAGGGCCTACGAGCAGTACTTC
>few|TRBJ2-1|TRBV7-2|TRBD2
CASSPARGLAGEEQFF
TGTGCCAGCAGTCCCGCCCGGGGACTAGCGGGAGAGGAGCAGTTCTTC
>-|TRBJ1-1|TRBV18|TRBD1
CASRIIDRETEAFF
TGTGCCAGCCGGATAATAGACAGGGAGACTGAAGCTTTCTTT
>many|TRBJ2-2|TRBV20-1|-
CSAREGSVGELFF
TGCAGTGCTAGAGAGGGTAGCGTCGGGGAGCTGTTTTTT
>many|TRBJ2-5|TRBV29-1|-
CSVVGRETQYF
TGCAGCGTTGTCGGCAGGGAGACCCAGTACTTC
>many|TRBJ2-7|TRBV7-9|-
CASSLESHEQYF
TGTGCCAGCAGCTTAGAATCCCACGAGCAGTACTTC
>many|TRBJ1-2|TRBV20-1|-
CSVRRTASGNGYTF
TGCAGTGTTCGGCGGACAGCCTCGGGGAATGGCTACACCTTC
>many|TRBJ1-1|TRBV3-1|-
CASSQAGWEGARTEAFF
TGTGCCAGCAGCCAAGCAGGGTGGGAGGGCGCGCGCACTGAAGCTTTCTTT
>-|TRBJ2-1|TRBV28|-
CASREDNEQFF
TGTGCCAGCAGGGAGGACAATGAGCAGTTCTTC
>many|TRBJ2-2|TRBV10-3|TRBD1
CAISNRGGNTGELFF
TGTGCCATCAGCAACAGGGGCGGGAACACCGGGGAGCTGTTTTTT
>-|TRBJ1-2|TRBV6-5|-
CASGRQNGYTF
TGTGCCAGCGGGAGACAGAATGGCTACACCTTC
>many|TRBJ1-1|TRBV19|TRBD1
CASNRQGGSNTEAFF
TGTGCCAGTAACCGACAGGGGGGATCGAACACTGAAGCTTTCTTT
>many|TRBJ1-2|TRBV7-9|TRBD1
CASSLLDRNYGYTF
TGTGCCAGCAGCTTACTGGACAGGAACTATGGCTACACCTTC
>many|TRBJ2-7|TRBV12-3/TRBV12-4|TRBD1
CASSWGQAYEQYF
TGTGCCAGCAGTTGGGGACAGGCCTACGAGCAGTACTTC
>many|TRBJ1-5|TRBV20-1|-
CSAREVGGQPQHF
TGCAGTGCTAGGGAGGTTGGGGGTCAGCCCCAGCATTTT
>few|TRBJ2-6|TRBV7-2|-
CASSLATGHSGANVLTF
TGTGCCAGCAGCTTAGCGACGGGGCACTCTGGGGCCAACGTCCTGACTTTC
>many|TRBJ2-7|TRBV4-2|TRBD2
CASSQKPGLESYEQYF
TGTGCCAGCAGCCAAAAACCGGGACTAGAGTCTTACGAGCAGTACTTC